Listed below are T cell receptor beta chains from one sample, sequenced in a study of T cell responses to AZD1222 COVID-19 vaccine. The method was immunoSEQ multiplex PCR; TCRdb's version includes in-frame clones alone and lacks a portion of them. The data show some 200,000 clones, approximately 94% seen once. This sample comprised peripheral blood, obtained on day 0 of MenACWY control vaccination. The receptors shown here come from an adult in good health. Each CDR3 is given with its conserved first and last residue. D genes are given only for firm matches. The size of a clone is reported for some rows only, either as once, few or many, or as a class for expanded clones.

clone size	V gene	D gene	J gene	CDR3 protein	CDR3 DNA
.	TRBV3-1/TRBV3-2	.	TRBJ1-1	CASSQGQRNTEAFF	TGTGCCAGCAGCCAAGGTCAGAGGAACACTGAAGCTTTCTTT
.	TRBV6-5	TRBD1	TRBJ2-2	CASSLTQGATGELFF	TGTGCCAGCAGTTTAACACAGGGGGCGACCGGGGAGCTGTTTTTT
.	TRBV7-2	TRBD2	TRBJ2-3	CASSSQGTRVDTQYF	TGTGCCAGCAGCTCCCAGGGGACTAGAGTAGATACGCAGTATTTT
.	TRBV6-6	.	TRBJ1-1	CASSQTGTAGGAFF	TGTGCCAGCAGCCAAACCGGGACCGCTGGTGGGGCTTTCTTT
.	TRBV18	TRBD1	TRBJ1-2	CASSYDRVGYTF	TGTGCCAGCTCATATGACAGGGTTGGCTACACCTTC
.	TRBV7-2	.	TRBJ2-2	CASSLGFQATGELFF	TGTGCCAGCAGCTTAGGCTTTCAGGCCACCGGGGAGCTGTTTTTT
.	TRBV7-9	TRBD1	TRBJ2-7	CASSLTGDEQYF	TGTGCCAGCAGCTTAACAGGGGACGAGCAGTACTTC
.	TRBV15	.	TRBJ2-6	CATSLRSRLSGANVLTF	TGTGCCACCAGCTTGCGCTCCAGGCTCTCCGGGGCCAACGTCCTGACTTTC
.	TRBV18	.	TRBJ1-1	CASSSKMNTEAFF	TGTGCCAGCTCATCCAAGATGAACACTGAAGCTTTCTTT
.	TRBV7-2	TRBD1	TRBJ1-2	CASSLGDRGLVGGYTF	TGTGCCAGCAGCTTAGGGGACAGGGGGCTCGTGGGTGGCTACACCTTC
.	TRBV6-1	.	TRBJ2-7	CASSEGGGPYYEQYF	TGTGCCAGCAGTGAAGGTGGGGGTCCCTACTACGAGCAGTACTTC
once	TRBV4-1	.	TRBJ1-1	CASSQQTGVQGTEAFF	TGCGCCAGCAGCCAACAAACCGGGGTACAGGGCACTGAAGCTTTCTTT
once	TRBV12-3/TRBV12-4	.	TRBJ1-2	CASSFISNYGYTF	TGTGCCAGCAGTTTTATCTCTAACTATGGCTACACCTTC
.	TRBV4-2	.	TRBJ1-5	CASSPDPNQPQHF	TGTGCCAGCAGTCCGGACCCAAATCAGCCCCAGCATTTT
.	TRBV7-9	.	TRBJ1-2	CASRLGGSNYGYTF	TGTGCCAGCAGGTTGGGTGGATCGAACTATGGCTACACCTTC
once	TRBV7-2	TRBD2	TRBJ2-3	CASSLMTSGAVDTQYF	TGTGCCAGCAGCTTGATGACTAGCGGGGCGGTAGATACGCAGTATTTT
.	TRBV21-1	.	TRBJ2-3	CASSRGLSTDTQYF	TGTGCCAGCAGCCGGGGCCTAAGCACAGATACGCAGTATTTT
.	TRBV6-6	.	TRBJ1-1	CASSYSWGNTEAFF	TGTGCCAGCAGTTACTCGTGGGGGAACACTGAAGCTTTCTTT
.	TRBV29-1	.	TRBJ2-7	CSAGNGGRVEQYF	TGCAGCGCCGGGAATGGGGGGCGCGTCGAGCAGTACTTC
.	TRBV10-3	.	TRBJ1-5	CAISESSQGRQPQHF	TGTGCCATCAGTGAGTCCAGCCAGGGGCGTCAGCCCCAGCATTTT
.	TRBV19	.	TRBJ1-1	CASSIARAEAFF	TGTGCCAGTAGTATCGCGAGGGCTGAAGCTTTCTTT
.	TRBV5-5	.	TRBJ1-1	CASSSSVRVNTEAFF	TGTGCCAGCAGCTCCAGCGTGAGGGTGAACACTGAAGCTTTCTTT
.	TRBV29-1	.	TRBJ2-1	CSVLPGYNEQFF	TGCAGCGTCCTGCCCGGCTACAATGAGCAGTTCTTC
.	TRBV6-5	TRBD1	TRBJ1-1	CASTRQGLNTEAFF	TGTGCCAGCACGAGACAGGGGTTGAACACTGAAGCTTTCTTT
.	TRBV9	.	TRBJ1-3	CASSSTTPGNTIYF	TGTGCCAGCAGCTCCACTACGCCAGGAAACACCATATATTTT
.	TRBV24-1	TRBD1	TRBJ2-1	CATSESGTGEQFF	TGTGCCACCAGTGAATCCGGGACAGGCGAGCAGTTCTTC
.	TRBV12-3/TRBV12-4	.	TRBJ1-1	CASSFRRSTEAFF	TGTGCCAGCAGTTTCCGACGGAGCACTGAAGCTTTCTTT
.	TRBV6-6	TRBD1	TRBJ1-6	CASSYDRGQGSSPLHF	TGTGCCAGCAGTTACGATAGGGGACAGGGATCTTCACCCCTCCACTTT
.	TRBV7-2	.	TRBJ1-3	CASSWTPMSGNTIYF	TGTGCCAGCAGCTGGACTCCCATGAGTGGAAACACCATATATTTT
.	TRBV11-1	.	TRBJ1-1	CASSLRTGSAFF	TGTGCCAGCAGCTTACGTACGGGGTCGGCTTTCTTT
.	TRBV19	.	TRBJ2-2	CASSTSGTPTGELFF	TGTGCCAGTAGTACCTCCGGGACCCCCACCGGGGAGCTGTTTTTT
.	TRBV11-2	TRBD1	TRBJ1-5	CASSGEGTGELPQHF	TGTGCCAGCAGTGGAGAAGGTACAGGGGAATTGCCCCAGCATTTT
once	TRBV6-2/TRBV6-3	.	TRBJ1-2	CASSRQSFGYTF	TGTGCCAGCAGCCGACAGAGCTTCGGCTACACCTTC
.	TRBV28	.	TRBJ1-5	CASSFPTAISPQHF	TGTGCCAGCAGTTTTCCCACCGCAATATCCCCCCAGCATTTT
.	TRBV18	.	TRBJ1-2	CASSPRESNGYTF	TGTGCCAGCTCACCACGCGAGAGTAATGGCTACACCTTC